This T cell receptor (beta chain) was captured by sequencing in a study of cytomegalovirus exposure and HLA in healthy donors. About the study: Among the roughly 400 genotyped donors, about 81% were placed in the Caucasian-associated ancestry cluster.

Study-wide findings and caveats: In most subjects, TCR beta sequences reportedly gave accurate predictions of HLA-A and HLA-B alleles. High specificity and sensitivity for cytomegalovirus status were reported for the classifier.

Vbeta (60) and Jbeta (13) primers were used in the PCR. Generated by immunoSEQ multiplex PCR, the TCRdb table keeps only in-frame clones and is missing some. This sample has around 99,000 clones, with 65% to 85% found just once. Note on this clone: What it binds is not known.

The sequence was obtained from a man in his forties or fifties in good health and CMV-seronegative. Sequencing used PBMCs.

CDR3 DNA: TGTGCCAGCAGTCCGAACAGGGGGCTTGTCGATGAGCAGTTCTTC. It translates to CASSPNRGLVDEQFF. This chain links TRBV6-5 with TRBJ2-1; 9 bases map to TRBD1. With 5 bases clipped from V and 8 bases from J, the junction kept 10 bases outside the gene matches. The CDR3 runs to 15 residues. Germline CDR1 is MNHEY and CDR2 is SVGAGI.